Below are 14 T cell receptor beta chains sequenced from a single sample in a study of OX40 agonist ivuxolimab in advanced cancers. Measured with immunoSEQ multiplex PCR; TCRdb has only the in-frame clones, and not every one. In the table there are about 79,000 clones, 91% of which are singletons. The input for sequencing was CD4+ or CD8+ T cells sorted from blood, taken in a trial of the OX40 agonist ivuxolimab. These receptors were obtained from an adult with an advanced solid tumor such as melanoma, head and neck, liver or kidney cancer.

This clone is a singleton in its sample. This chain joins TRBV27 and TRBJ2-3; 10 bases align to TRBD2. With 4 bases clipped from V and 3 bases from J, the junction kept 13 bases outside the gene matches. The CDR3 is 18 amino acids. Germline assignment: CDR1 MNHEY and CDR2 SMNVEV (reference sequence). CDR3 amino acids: CASSSRGRASGRTDTQYF. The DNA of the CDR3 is TGTGCCAGCAGTTCCCGGGGGAGGGCTAGCGGGAGAACAGATACGCAGTATTTT.

For the CDR3, the DNA is TGTGCCAGCGCTACCGGGACAACCCGGGAGACCCAGTACTTC. Its translation: CASATGTTRETQYF. The gene calls are TRBV7-2 and TRBJ2-5, with D maybe TRBD1 (6 bases). Between the trimmed V and J ends, which lost 8 bases and 5 bases, there was a span of 18 bases. Looked up from germline, CDR1 is SGHTA and CDR2 is FQGNSA. CDR3 length equals 14 residues.

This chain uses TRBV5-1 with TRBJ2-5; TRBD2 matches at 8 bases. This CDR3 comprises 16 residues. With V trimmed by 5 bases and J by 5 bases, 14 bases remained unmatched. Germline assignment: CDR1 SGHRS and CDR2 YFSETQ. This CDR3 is CASRQRIAGSRETQYF. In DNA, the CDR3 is TGCGCCAGCAGGCAAAGGATAGCGGGATCGAGGGAGACCCAGTACTTC.

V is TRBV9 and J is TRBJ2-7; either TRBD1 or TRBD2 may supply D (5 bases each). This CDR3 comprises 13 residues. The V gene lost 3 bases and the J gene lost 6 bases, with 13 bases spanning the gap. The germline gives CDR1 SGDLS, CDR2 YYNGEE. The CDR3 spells CASSGPGTTEQYF. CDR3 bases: TGTGCCAGCAGCGGACCCGGGACGACCGAGCAGTACTTC.

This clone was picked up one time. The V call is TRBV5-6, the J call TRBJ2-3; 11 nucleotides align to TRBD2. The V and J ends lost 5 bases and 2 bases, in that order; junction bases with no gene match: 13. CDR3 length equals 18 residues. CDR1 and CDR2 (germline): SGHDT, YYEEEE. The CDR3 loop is CASSVAGTSGLNTDTQYF. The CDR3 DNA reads TGTGCCAGCAGTGTGGCTGGGACTAGCGGACTGAACACAGATACGCAGTATTTT.

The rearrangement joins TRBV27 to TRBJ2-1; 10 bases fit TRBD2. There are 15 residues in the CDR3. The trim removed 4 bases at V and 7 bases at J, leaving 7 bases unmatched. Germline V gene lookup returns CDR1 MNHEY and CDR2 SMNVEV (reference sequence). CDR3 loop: CASSSSGSRENEQFF. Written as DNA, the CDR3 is TGTGCCAGCAGTTCTAGCGGGAGTAGGGAAAATGAGCAGTTCTTC.

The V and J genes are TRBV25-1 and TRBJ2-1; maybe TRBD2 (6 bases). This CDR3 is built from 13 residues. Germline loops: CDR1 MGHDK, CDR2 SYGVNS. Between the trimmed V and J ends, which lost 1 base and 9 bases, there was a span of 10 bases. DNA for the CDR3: TGTGCCAGCAGTGAATTTGGGGGGAGTGAGCAGTTCTTC. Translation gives CASSEFGGSEQFF.

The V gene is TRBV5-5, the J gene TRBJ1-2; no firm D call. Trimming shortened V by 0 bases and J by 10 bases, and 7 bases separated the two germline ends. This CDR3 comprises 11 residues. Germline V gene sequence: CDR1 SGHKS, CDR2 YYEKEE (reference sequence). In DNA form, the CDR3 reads TGTGCCAGCAGCTTGGACTATAACTACACCTTC. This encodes CASSLDYNYTF.

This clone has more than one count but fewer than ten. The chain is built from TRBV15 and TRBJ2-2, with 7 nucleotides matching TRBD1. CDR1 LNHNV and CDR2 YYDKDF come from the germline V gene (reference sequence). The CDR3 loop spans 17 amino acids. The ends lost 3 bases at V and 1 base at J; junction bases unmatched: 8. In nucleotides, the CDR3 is TGTGCCACCAGCAGGAGGACAGGATGGTGGAACACCGGGGAGCTGTTTTTT. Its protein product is CATSRRTGWWNTGELFF.

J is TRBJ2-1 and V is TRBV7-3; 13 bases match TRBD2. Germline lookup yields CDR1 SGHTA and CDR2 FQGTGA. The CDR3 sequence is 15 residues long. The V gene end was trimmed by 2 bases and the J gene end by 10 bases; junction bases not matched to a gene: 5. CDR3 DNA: TGTGCCAGCAGCTTAGGGGCGACTAGCGGGAGGGAGCAGTTCTTC. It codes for CASSLGATSGREQFF.

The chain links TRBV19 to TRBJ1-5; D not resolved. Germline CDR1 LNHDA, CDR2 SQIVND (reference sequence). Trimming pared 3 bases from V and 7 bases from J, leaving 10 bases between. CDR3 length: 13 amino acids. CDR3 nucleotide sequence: TGTGCCAGTAGTATCCAGGTTGGCCAGCCCCAGCATTTT. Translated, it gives CASSIQVGQPQHF.

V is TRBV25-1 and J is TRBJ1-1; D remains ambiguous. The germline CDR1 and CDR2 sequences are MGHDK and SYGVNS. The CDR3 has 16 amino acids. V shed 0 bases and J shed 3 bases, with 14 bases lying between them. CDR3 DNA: TGTGCCAGCAGTGAATATATGCCACTCAGGTACACTGAAGCTTTCTTT. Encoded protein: CASSEYMPLRYTEAFF.

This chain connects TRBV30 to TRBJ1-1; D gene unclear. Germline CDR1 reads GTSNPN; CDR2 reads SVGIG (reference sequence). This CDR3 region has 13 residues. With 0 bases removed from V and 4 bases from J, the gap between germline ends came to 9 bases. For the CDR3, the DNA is TGTGCCTGGAGTGTAATGATGGGCACTGAAGCTTTCTTT. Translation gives CAWSVMMGTEAFF.

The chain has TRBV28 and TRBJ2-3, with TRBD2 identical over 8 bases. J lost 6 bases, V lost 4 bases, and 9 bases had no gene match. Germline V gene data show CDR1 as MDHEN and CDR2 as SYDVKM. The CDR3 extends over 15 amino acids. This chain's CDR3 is CASSSGGAQSDTQYF. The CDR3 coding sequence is TGTGCCAGCAGTTCGGGGGGGGCCCAGTCCGATACGCAGTATTTT.